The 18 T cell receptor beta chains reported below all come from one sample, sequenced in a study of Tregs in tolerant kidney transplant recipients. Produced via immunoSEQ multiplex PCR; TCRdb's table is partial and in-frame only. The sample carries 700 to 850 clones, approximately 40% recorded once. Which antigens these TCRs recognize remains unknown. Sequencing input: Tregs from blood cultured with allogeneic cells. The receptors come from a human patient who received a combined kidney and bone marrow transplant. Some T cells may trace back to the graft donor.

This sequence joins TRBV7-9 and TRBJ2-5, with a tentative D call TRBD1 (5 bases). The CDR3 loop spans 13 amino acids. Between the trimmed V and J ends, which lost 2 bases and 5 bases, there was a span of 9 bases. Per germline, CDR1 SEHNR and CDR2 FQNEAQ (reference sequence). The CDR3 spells CASSLTGLETQYF. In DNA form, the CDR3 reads TGTGCCAGCAGCTTAACAGGTTTGGAGACCCAGTACTTC.

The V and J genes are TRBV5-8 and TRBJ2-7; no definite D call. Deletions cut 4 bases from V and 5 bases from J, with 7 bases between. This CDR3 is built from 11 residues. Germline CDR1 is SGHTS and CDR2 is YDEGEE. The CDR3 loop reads CASSLWDEQYF. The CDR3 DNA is TGTGCCAGCAGCCTCTGGGACGAGCAGTACTTC.

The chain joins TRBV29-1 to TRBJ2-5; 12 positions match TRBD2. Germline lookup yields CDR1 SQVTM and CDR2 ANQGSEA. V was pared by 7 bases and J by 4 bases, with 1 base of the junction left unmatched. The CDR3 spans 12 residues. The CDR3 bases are TGCAGCGCGGGACTAGCGGGAGAGACCCAGTACTTC. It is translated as CSAGLAGETQYF.

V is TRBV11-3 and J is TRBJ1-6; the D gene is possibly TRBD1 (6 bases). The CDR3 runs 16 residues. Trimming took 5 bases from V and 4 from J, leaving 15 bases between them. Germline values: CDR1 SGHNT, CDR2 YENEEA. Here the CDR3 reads CASSQAPTGYNSPLHF. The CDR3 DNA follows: TGTGCCAGCAGCCAAGCTCCGACAGGTTATAATTCACCCCTCCACTTT.

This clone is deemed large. CDR3 coding DNA: TGTGCCAGCAATCGGGACTCAGGTGCGCAGTATTTT. Protein sequence: CASNRDSGAQYF. The J gene is TRBJ2-3, the V gene TRBV9, with D tentatively TRBD2 (6 bases). V was clipped by 6 bases and J by 10 bases, with 15 bases between them. CDR3 length: 12 amino acids. Looked up from germline, CDR1 is SGDLS and CDR2 is YYNGEE.

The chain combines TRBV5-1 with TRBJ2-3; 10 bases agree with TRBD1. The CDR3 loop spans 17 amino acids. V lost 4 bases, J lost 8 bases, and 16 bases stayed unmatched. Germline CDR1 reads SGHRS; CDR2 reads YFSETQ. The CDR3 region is CASSPTLMTGGVGTQYF. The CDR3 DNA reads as TGCGCCAGCAGCCCGACATTAATGACAGGGGGCGTGGGTACGCAGTATTTT.

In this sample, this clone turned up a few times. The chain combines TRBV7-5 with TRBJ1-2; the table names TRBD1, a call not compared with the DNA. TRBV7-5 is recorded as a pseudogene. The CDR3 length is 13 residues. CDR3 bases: TGTGCCAGCAGCCGACAGGGGCTGTTTGGCTACACCTTC. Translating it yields CASSRQGLFGYTF.

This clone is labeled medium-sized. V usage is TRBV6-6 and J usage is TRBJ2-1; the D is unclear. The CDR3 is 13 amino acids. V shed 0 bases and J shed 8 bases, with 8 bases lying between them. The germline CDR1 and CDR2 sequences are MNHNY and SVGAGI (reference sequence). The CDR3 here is CASSYSATDEQFF. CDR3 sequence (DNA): TGTGCCAGCAGTTACTCAGCGACGGATGAGCAGTTCTTC.

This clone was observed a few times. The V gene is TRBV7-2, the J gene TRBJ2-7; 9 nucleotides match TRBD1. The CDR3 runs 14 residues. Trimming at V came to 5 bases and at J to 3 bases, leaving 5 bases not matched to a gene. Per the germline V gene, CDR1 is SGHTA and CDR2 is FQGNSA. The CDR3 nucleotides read TGTGCCAGCAGCCTCCGGACAGGGGACTACGAGCAGTACTTC. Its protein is CASSLRTGDYEQYF.

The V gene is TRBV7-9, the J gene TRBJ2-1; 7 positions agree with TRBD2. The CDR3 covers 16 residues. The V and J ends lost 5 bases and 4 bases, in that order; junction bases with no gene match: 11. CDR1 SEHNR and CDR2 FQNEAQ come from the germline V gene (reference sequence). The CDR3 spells CASSAAASGLYNEQFF. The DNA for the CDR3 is TGTGCCAGCAGCGCGGCGGCTAGCGGATTATACAATGAGCAGTTCTTC.

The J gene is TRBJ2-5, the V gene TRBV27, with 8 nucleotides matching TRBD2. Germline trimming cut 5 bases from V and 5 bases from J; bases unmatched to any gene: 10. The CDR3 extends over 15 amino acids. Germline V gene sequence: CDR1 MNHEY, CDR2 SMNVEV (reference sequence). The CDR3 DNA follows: TGTGCCAGCAGTACTTGGGCGGGGGGCCAGGAGACCCAGTACTTC. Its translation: CASSTWAGGQETQYF.

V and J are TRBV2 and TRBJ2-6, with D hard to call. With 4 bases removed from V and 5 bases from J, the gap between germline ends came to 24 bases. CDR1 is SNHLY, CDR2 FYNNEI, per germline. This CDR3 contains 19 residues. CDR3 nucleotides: TGTGCCAGCAGTGTGCTGAATTACCGATACAAAAGTCGGGCCAACGTCCTGACTTTC. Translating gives CASSVLNYRYKSRANVLTF.

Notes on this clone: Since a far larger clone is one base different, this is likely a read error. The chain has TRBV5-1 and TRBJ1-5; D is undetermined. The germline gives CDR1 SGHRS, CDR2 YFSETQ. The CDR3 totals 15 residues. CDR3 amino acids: CASCLEGHDNQPQHF. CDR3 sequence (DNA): TGCGCCAGCTGCTTGGAGGGCCATGACAATCAGCCCCAGCATTTT.

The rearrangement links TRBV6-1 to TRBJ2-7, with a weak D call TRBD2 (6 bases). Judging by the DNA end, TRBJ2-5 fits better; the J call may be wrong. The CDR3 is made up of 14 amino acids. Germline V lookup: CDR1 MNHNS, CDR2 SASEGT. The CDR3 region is CASRVSGSRETQYF. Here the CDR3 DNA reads TGTGCCAGCAGAGTTAGCGGCAGTCGGGAGACCCAGTACTTC.

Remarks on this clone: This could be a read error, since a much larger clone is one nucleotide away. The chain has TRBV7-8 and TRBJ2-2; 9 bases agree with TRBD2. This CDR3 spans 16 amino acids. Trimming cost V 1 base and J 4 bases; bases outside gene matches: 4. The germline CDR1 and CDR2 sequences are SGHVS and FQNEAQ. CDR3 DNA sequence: TGTGCCAGCAGCTTAGGGGCGGGGGGGGCCACCGGGGAGCTGTTTTTT. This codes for CASSLGAGGATGELFF. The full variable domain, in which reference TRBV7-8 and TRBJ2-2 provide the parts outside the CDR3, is GAGVSQSPRYKVAKRGQDVALRCDPISGHVSLFWYQQALGQGPEFLTYFQNEAQLDKSGLPSDRFFAERPEGSVSTLKIQRTQQEDSAVYLCASSLGAGGATGELFFGEGSRLTVL.

This chain's CDR3 is CASRQREKRNEQFF. CDR3 nucleotides: TGTGCCAGTAGGCAGCGGGAGAAACGCAATGAGCAGTTCTTC. The J gene is TRBJ2-1, the V gene TRBV19; 8 nucleotides agree with TRBD2. J was trimmed by 6 bases and V by 6 bases; bases with no gene match: 7. Germline CDR1 is LNHDA and CDR2 is SQIVND (reference sequence). The CDR3 sequence is 14 residues long.

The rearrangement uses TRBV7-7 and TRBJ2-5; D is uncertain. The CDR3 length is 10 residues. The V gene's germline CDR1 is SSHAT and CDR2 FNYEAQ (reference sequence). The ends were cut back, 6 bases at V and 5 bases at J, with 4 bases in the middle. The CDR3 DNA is TGTGCCAGCAGTGCGGAGACCCAGTACTTC. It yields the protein CASSAETQYF.

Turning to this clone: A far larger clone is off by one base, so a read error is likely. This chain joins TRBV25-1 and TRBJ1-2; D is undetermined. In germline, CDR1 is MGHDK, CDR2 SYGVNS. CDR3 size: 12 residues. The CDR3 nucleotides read TGTGCCATCAGTGTAGGGCTCCATGGCTACACCTTC. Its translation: CAISVGLHGYTF.